The entry that follows covers one T cell receptor (beta chain) sequence. This sample is part of a study of technical replicates of blood from a handful of donors. The assay was immunoSEQ multiplex PCR, and TCRdb's table has in-frame clones only and misses some. The sample holds over 60,000 clones, around 93% seen once. The sequence was obtained from a human donor in good health. The specimen sequenced was T cells isolated from PBMCs.

DNA of the CDR3: TGTGCCAGCAGCTTGGGGAGTAGGAATGAGCAGTTCTTC. Translated, it gives CASSLGSRNEQFF. J is TRBJ2-1 and V is TRBV5-6; D gene uncertain. Looked up from germline, CDR1 is SGHDT and CDR2 is YYEEEE. V was shortened by 0 bases and J by 7 bases, with 8 bases between the two germline ends. The CDR3 extends over 13 amino acids. Variable domain in full (rest from reference TRBV5-6 and TRBJ2-1): DAGVTQSPTHLIKTRGQQVTLRCSPKSGHDTVSWYQQALGQGPQFIFQYYEEEERQRGNFPDRFSGHQFPNYSSELNVNALLLGDSALYLCASSLGSRNEQFFGPGTRLTVL.